Here is one T cell receptor beta chain with its context. The sample comes from a study of patients and donors after allogeneic stem cell transplantation. Germline-derived CDR1 and CDR2 are SNHLY and FYNNEI. This CDR3 contains 12 residues. Deletions cut 2 bases from V and 7 bases from J, with 9 bases between. MiXCR was run by TCRdb on the RT-PCR reads, yielding one entry per CDR3 protein. Of about 960,000 distinct CDR3 sequences in the sample, over 15% are singletons; the top ten hold roughly 6%. Sequenced material: blood, either unsorted or a sorted T cell fraction (not recorded which). The gene calls are TRBV2 and TRBJ2-7; maybe TRBD2 (5 bases). This TCR was sampled from a human donor who was either an allogeneic HSCT recipient or a stem cell or donor lymphocyte infusion donor (not recorded which). It is not recorded whose cells these are; they may come from a transplant donor. The CDR3: CASSETGSEQYF. In DNA form, the CDR3 reads TGTGCCAGCAGTGAAACGGGATCGGAGCAGTACTTC.